The text below deals with one T cell receptor (beta chain). The entry originates in a study of OX40 agonist ivuxolimab in advanced cancers. Libraries were prepared by immunoSEQ multiplex PCR; TCRdb keeps only in-frame clonotypes and omits some of them. The table has around 25,000 clones, 65% to 85% seen once. This specimen consisted of CD4+ or CD8+ T cells sorted from blood, obtained in a trial of the OX40 agonist ivuxolimab. The receptor comes from an adult with an advanced solid tumor such as melanoma, head and neck, liver or kidney cancer.

The CDR3 region is CASTPKWSGELFF. CDR3 sequence (DNA): TGTGCCAGCACCCCGAAATGGAGCGGGGAGCTGTTTTTT. This chain uses TRBV6-5 with TRBJ2-2, with unresolved D. This CDR3 region has 13 residues. Germline assignment: CDR1 MNHEY and CDR2 SVGAGI. Deletions cut 7 bases from V and 7 bases from J, with 13 bases between.